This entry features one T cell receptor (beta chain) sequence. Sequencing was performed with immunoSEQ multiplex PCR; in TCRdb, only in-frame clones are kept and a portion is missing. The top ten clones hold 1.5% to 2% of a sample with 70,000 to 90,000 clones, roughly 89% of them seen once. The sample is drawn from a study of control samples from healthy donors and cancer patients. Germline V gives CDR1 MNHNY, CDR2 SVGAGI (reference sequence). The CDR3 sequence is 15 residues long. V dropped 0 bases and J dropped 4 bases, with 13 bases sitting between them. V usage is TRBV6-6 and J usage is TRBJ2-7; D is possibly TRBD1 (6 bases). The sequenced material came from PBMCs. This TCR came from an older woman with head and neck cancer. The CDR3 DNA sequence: TGTGCCAGCAGTTACTCCCAGGGGACATTTTACGAGCAGTACTTC. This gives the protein CASSYSQGTFYEQYF.